The text below deals with one T cell receptor beta chain. This sample is drawn from a study of control samples from healthy donors and cancer patients. The CDR3 is made up of 14 amino acids. From germline, CDR1 is SGHVS and CDR2 FQNEAQ. The V end was cut by 8 bases, the J end by 0 bases, with 13 bases between. Sequencing was performed with immunoSEQ multiplex PCR; in TCRdb, only in-frame clones are kept and a portion is missing. In the table there are around 250,000 clones, over 75% of which are singletons. The receptor was isolated from a woman aged 55 to 70 with lung cancer. Sequencing was performed on PBMCs. The rearrangement uses TRBV7-8 and TRBJ1-2, with D uncertain. CDR3 sequence reads: CASGGFPANYGYTF. The CDR3 DNA follows: TGTGCCAGCGGAGGGTTTCCCGCTAACTATGGCTACACCTTC.